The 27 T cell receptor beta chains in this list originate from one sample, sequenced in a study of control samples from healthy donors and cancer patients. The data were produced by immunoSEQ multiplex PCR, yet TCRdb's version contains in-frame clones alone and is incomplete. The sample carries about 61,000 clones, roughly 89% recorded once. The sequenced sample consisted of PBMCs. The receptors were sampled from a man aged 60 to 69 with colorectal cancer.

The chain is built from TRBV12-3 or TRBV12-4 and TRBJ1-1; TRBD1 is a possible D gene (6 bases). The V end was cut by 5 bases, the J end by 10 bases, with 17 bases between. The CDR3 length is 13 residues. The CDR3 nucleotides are TGTGCCAGCAGTCCCTTCGCACGAGGGGGAGCTTTCTTT. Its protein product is CASSPFARGGAFF.

The CDR3 DNA sequence: TGTGCCAGCAAGGCGTCGGGCAATGAGCAGTTCTTC. It encodes CASKASGNEQFF. The chain has TRBV12-3 or TRBV12-4 and TRBJ2-1; D remains ambiguous. This CDR3 is 12 amino acids long. V shed 7 bases and J shed 6 bases, with 10 bases lying between them.

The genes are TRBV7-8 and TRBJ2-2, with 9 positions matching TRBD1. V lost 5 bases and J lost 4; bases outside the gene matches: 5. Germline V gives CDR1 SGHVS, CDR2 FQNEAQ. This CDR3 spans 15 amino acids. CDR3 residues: CASSPGTGSTGELFF. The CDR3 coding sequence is TGTGCCAGCAGCCCGGGGACAGGGAGCACCGGGGAGCTGTTTTTT.

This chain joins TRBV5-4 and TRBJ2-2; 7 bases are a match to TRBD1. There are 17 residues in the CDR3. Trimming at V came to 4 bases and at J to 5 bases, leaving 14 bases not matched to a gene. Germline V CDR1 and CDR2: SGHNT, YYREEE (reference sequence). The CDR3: CASSQPSRGSLTGELFF. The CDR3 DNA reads TGTGCCAGCAGCCAACCCAGCAGGGGGAGTTTGACCGGGGAGCTGTTTTTT.

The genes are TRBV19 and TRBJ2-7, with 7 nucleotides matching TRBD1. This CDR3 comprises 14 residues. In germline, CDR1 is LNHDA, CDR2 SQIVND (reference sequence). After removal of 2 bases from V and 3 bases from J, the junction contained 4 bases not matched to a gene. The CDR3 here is CASSIRNRGYEQYF. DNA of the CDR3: TGTGCCAGTAGTATAAGAAACAGGGGCTACGAGCAGTACTTC. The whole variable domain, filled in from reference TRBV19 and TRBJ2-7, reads DGGITQSPKYLFRKEGQNVTLSCEQNLNHDAMYWYRQDPGQGLRLIYYSQIVNDFQKGDIAEGYSVSREKKESFPLTVTSAQKNPTAFYLCASSIRNRGYEQYFGPGTRLTVT.

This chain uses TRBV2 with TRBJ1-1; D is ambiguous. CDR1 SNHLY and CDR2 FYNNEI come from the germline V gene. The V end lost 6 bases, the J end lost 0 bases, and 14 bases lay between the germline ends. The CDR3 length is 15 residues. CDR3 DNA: TGTGCCAGCAGAACTTCGCTTGGACTGAACACTGAAGCTTTCTTT. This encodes CASRTSLGLNTEAFF.

CDR3 nucleotides: TGTGCCAGTAGTATCTGGGACAGGGGGACTCAGCCCCAGCATTTT. Its translation: CASSIWDRGTQPQHF. The rearrangement joins TRBV19 to TRBJ1-5; 11 bases align to TRBD1. V gave up 3 bases and J gave up 6 bases; unmatched junction bases: 4. The CDR3 has 15 residues. Germline V gene sequence: CDR1 LNHDA, CDR2 SQIVND (reference sequence).

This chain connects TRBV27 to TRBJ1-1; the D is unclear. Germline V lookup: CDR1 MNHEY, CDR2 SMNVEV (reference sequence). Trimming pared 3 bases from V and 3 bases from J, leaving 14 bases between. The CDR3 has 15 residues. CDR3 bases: TGTGCCAGCAGTTTCGGGCAGGTCAGCTACACTGAAGCTTTCTTT. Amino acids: CASSFGQVSYTEAFF.

This CDR3 is CASSLGTGNEKLFF. In nucleotides, the CDR3 is TGTGCCAGCAGCTTAGGAACCGGGAATGAAAAACTGTTTTTT. The chain is built from TRBV7-9 and TRBJ1-4; D is unclear. V was clipped by 1 base and J by 5 bases, with 8 bases between them. CDR1 is SEHNR, CDR2 FQNEAQ, per germline (reference sequence). CDR3 length: 14 residues.

The CDR3 sequence is CASRLAASTGELFF. CDR3 bases: TGTGCCAGCAGACTAGCGGCTTCAACCGGGGAGCTGTTTTTT. The chain has TRBV6-4 and TRBJ2-2; 8 bases fit TRBD2. The V and J ends lost 6 bases and 5 bases, in that order; junction bases with no gene match: 5. This CDR3 has 14 amino acids. Germline V CDR1 and CDR2: MRHNA, SNTAGT.

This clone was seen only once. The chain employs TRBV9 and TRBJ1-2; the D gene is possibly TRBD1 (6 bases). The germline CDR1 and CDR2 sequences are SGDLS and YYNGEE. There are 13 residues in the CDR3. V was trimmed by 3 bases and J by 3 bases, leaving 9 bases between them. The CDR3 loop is CASSAGQDYGYTF. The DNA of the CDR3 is TGTGCCAGCAGCGCGGGACAAGACTATGGCTACACCTTC.

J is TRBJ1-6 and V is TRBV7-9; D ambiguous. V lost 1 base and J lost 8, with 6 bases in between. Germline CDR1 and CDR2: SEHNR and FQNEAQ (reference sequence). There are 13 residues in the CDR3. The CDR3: CASSLGEDSPLHF. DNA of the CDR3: TGTGCCAGCAGCTTAGGGGAAGATTCACCCCTCCACTTT.

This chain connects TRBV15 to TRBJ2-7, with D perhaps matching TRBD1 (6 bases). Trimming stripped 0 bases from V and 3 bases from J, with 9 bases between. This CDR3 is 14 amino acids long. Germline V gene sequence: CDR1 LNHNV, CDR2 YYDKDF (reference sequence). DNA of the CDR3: TGTGCCACCAGCAGAGATACAGGGTACTACGAGCAGTACTTC. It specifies CATSRDTGYYEQYF.

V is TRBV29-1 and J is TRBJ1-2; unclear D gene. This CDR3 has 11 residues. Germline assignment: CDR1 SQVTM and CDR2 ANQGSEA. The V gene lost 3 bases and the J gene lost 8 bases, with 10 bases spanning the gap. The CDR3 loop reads CSVETGRGYTF. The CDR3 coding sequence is TGCAGCGTTGAGACGGGTCGGGGCTACACCTTC.

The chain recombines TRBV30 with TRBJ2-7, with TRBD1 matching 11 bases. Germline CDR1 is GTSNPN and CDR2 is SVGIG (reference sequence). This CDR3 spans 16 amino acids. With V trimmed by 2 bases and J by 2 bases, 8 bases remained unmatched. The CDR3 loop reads CAWSKSGTGGAYEQYF. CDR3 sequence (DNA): TGTGCCTGGAGTAAAAGTGGGACAGGGGGTGCCTACGAGCAGTACTTC.

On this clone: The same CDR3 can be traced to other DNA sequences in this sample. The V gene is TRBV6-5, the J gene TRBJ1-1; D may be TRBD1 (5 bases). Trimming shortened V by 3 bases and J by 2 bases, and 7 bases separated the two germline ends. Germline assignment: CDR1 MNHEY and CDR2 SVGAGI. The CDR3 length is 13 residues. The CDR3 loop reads CASSYTGNTEAFF. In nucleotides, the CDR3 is TGTGCCAGCAGTTATACAGGAAACACTGAAGCTTTCTTT.

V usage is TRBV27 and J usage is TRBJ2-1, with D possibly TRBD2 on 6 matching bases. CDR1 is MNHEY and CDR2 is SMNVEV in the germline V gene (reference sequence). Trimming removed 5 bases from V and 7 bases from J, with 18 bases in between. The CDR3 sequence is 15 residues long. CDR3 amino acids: CASSIRRGLGNEQFF. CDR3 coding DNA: TGTGCCAGCAGTATAAGGCGGGGTTTGGGTAATGAGCAGTTCTTC.

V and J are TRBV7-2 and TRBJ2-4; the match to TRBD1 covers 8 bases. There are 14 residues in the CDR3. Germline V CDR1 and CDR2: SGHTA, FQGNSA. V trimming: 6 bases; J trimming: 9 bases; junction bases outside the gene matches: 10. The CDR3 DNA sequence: TGTGCCAGCAGACCTAGGACAGGGTCGCTCATTCAGTACTTC. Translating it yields CASRPRTGSLIQYF.

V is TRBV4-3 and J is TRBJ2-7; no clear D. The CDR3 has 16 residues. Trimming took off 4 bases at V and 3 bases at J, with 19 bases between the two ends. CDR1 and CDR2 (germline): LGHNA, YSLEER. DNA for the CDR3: TGCGCCAGCAGCCCCCGAACTGACGGCCCGTTCTACGAGCAGTACTTC. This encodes CASSPRTDGPFYEQYF.

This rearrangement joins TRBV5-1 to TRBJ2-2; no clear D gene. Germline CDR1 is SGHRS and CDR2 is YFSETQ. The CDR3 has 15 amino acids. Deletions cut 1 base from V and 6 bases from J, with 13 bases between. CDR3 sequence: CASSLSPSEAGELFF. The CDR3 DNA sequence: TGCGCCAGCAGCTTGTCCCCGAGCGAAGCCGGGGAGCTGTTTTTT. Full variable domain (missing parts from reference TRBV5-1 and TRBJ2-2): KAGVTQTPRYLIKTRGQQVTLSCSPISGHRSVSWYQQTPGQGLQFLFEYFSETQRNKGNFPGRFSGRQFSNSRSEMNVSTLELGDSALYLCASSLSPSEAGELFFGEGSRLTVL.

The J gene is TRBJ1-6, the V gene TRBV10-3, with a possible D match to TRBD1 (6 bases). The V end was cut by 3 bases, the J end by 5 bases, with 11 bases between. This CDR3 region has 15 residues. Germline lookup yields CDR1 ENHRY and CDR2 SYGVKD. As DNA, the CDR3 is TGTGCCATCAGTGAAAGGGGGGCTGATAATTCACCCCTCCACTTT. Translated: CAISERGADNSPLHF.

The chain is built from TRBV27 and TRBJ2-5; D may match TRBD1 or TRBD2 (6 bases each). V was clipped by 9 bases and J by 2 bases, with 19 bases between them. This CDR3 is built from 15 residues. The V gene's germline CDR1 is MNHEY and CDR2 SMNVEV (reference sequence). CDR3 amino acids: CASLLEGGQQETQYF. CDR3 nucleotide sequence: TGTGCCAGTCTGTTGGAGGGGGGCCAACAAGAGACCCAGTACTTC.

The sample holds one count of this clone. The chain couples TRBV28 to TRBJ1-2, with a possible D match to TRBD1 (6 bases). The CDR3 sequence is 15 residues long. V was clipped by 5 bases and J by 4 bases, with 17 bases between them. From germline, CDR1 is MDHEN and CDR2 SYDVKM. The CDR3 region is CASSAGGTASYGYTF. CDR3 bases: TGTGCCAGCAGTGCTGGGGGCACAGCGTCCTATGGCTACACCTTC.

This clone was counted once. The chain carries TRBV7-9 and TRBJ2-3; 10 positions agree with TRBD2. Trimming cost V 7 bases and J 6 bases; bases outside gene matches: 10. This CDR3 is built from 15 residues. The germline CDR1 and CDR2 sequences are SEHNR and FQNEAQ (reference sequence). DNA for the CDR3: TGTGCCAGCACCGGGACTAGCGCACAAGGGGATACGCAGTATTTT. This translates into CASTGTSAQGDTQYF. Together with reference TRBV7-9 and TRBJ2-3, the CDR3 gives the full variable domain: DTGVSQNPRHKITKRGQNVTFRCDPISEHNRLYWYRQTLGQGPEFLTYFQNEAQLEKSRLLSDRFSAERPKGSFSTLEIQRTEQGDSAMYLCASTGTSAQGDTQYFGPGTRLTVL.

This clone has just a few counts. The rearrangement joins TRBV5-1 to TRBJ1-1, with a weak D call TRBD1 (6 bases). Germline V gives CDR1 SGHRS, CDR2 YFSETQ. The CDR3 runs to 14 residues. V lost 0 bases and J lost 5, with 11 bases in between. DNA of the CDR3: TGCGCCAGCAGCTTGGCCGGGGGCATTACTGAAGCTTTCTTT. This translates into CASSLAGGITEAFF.

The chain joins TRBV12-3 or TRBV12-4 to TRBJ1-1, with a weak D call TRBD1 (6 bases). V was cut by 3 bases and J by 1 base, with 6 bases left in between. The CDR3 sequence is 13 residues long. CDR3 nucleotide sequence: TGTGCCAGCAGTTTGACAGGGAACACTGAAGCTTTCTTT. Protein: CASSLTGNTEAFF.

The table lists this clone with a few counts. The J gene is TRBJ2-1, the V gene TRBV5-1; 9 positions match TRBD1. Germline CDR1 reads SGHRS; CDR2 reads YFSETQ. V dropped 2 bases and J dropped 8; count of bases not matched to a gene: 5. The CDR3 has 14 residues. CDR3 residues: CASSLQGARDEQFF. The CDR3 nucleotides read TGCGCCAGCAGCTTACAGGGGGCAAGGGATGAGCAGTTCTTC.